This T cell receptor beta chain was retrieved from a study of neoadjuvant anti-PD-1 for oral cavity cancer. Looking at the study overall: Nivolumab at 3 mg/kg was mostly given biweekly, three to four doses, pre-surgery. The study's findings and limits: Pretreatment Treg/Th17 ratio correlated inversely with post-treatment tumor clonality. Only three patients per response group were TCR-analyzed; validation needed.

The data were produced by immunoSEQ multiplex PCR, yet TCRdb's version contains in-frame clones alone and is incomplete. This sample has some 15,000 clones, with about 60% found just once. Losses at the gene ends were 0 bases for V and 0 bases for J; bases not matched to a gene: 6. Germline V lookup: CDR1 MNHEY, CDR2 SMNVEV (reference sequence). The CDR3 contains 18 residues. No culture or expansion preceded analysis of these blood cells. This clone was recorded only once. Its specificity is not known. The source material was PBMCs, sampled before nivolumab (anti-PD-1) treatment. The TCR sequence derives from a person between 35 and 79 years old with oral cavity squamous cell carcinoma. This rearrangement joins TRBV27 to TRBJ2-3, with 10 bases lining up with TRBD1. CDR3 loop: CASSLSSGTGASTDTQYF. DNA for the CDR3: TGTGCCAGCAGTTTATCCTCCGGGACAGGGGCCAGCACAGATACGCAGTATTTT.